The 28 T cell receptor beta chains below all came from one sample that was sequenced in a study of blood T cells in healthy people across ages. It was with a sample-barcoded 5' primer and a J-beta primer mix that a second PCR of about 7 to 12 cycles was run. MiXCR, applied by TCRdb to the 5' RACE reads, yields one record per CDR3 protein. The sample has some 1.5 million distinct CDR3 sequences; 35% to 45% are singletons. The sequenced material came from blood. These receptors were obtained from a woman younger than 35 in good health.

About this clonotype: This may be a read error: a much more frequent sequence differs by one nucleotide. V usage is TRBV2 and J usage is TRBJ2-3; D is possibly TRBD2 (5 bases). The CDR3 sequence is 11 residues long. V was pared by 6 bases and J by 6 bases, with 7 bases between. CDR1 and CDR2 from the germline V gene are SNHLY and FYNNEI. The DNA for the CDR3 is TGTGCCAGCAGGAGGGTGGATACGCAGTATTTT. It encodes CASRRVDTQYF.

This clonotype occurred a few times. The rearrangement links TRBV27 to TRBJ1-2; the D is unclear. Trimming took off 2 bases at V and 6 bases at J, with 13 bases between the two ends. The CDR3 is 14 amino acids. In germline, CDR1 is MNHEY, CDR2 SMNVEV (reference sequence). The CDR3 nucleotides read TGTGCCAGCAGTTTAAATTCTAACATGGATGGCTACACCTTC. This gives the protein CASSLNSNMDGYTF.

The V and J genes are TRBV5-1 and TRBJ2-7; 13 nucleotides match TRBD2. CDR3 size: 16 residues. After removal of 2 bases from V and 4 bases from J, the junction contained 6 bases not matched to a gene. Germline lookup yields CDR1 SGHRS and CDR2 YFSETQ. The CDR3 loop reads CASSFATSGGPYEQYF. The CDR3 bases are TGCGCCAGCAGCTTCGCGACTAGCGGGGGGCCTTACGAGCAGTACTTC.

V gene TRBV27 combines with J gene TRBJ2-4, with D perhaps TRBD1 (6 bases). With the DNA end fitting TRBJ2-5 better, the J assignment may be wrong. This CDR3 comprises 15 residues. Germline CDR1 MNHEY, CDR2 SMNVEV (reference sequence). The CDR3 is CASSPQADRQETQYF. CDR3 bases: TGTGCCAGCAGTCCCCAGGCCGACAGGCAAGAGACCCAGTACTTC.

This clonotype was recorded a few times. The chain links TRBV24-1 to TRBJ2-3; the D is unclear. CDR1 is KGHDR, CDR2 SFDVKD, per germline. Trimming removed 7 bases from V and 0 bases from J, with 10 bases in between. The CDR3 contains 14 residues. The DNA of the CDR3 is TGTGCCACCAGGGGCGGAAGTAGCACAGATACGCAGTATTTT. Translation: CATRGGSSTDTQYF.

About this clonotype: Compared with germline, one end of the junction differs, possibly owing to a read error. V is TRBV25-1 and J is TRBJ1-2; D gene ambiguous. Germline V gene data show CDR1 as MGHDK and CDR2 as SYGVNS. The CDR3 length is 12 residues. Written as DNA, the CDR3 is TGTGCCAGCAATGAATACGTACATGGCTACACCTTC. This codes for CASNEYVHGYTF.

V gene TRBV27 combines with J gene TRBJ1-4; the match to TRBD1 covers 8 bases. Per germline, CDR1 MNHEY and CDR2 SMNVEV (reference sequence). J was trimmed by 8 bases and V by 6 bases; bases with no gene match: 8. The CDR3 consists of 14 residues. Here the CDR3 DNA reads TGTGCCAGCAGGAGGACAGGGCTCGTCGAAAAACTGTTTTTT. Its protein is CASRRTGLVEKLFF.

This clonotype was seen only a few times. The rearrangement joins TRBV7-2 to TRBJ1-4; a weak D match, TRBD1 (5 bases). The CDR3 is 18 residues long. CDR1 SGHTA and CDR2 FQGNSA come from the germline V gene. Trimming shortened V by 5 bases and J by 0 bases, and 19 bases separated the two germline ends. CDR3 in amino acids: CASSPLAGRESTNEKLFF. The CDR3 nucleotides read TGTGCCAGCAGCCCATTGGCGGGCAGGGAGTCAACTAATGAAAAACTGTTTTTT.

This clonotype has just a few counts. This chain joins TRBV2 and TRBJ1-1; a possible D gene is TRBD1 (5 bases). V lost 8 bases and J lost 5, with 15 bases in between. This CDR3 spans 13 amino acids. The V gene's germline CDR1 is SNHLY and CDR2 FYNNEI. In nucleotides, the CDR3 is TGTGCCAGCGGGCAGGCTAGGGGAACTGAAGCTTTCTTT. It translates to CASGQARGTEAFF.

This clonotype has only a few counts. The chain carries TRBV4-1 and TRBJ1-2; 8 nucleotides align to TRBD1. V shed 6 bases, J shed 11 bases, and the junction held 14 bases outside the gene matches. The germline CDR1 and CDR2 sequences are MGHRA and YSYEKL. The CDR3 extends over 14 amino acids. In DNA form, the CDR3 reads TGCGCCAGCAGGAACTCCGGGGACAGGAATGAGTACACCTTC. Its protein is CASRNSGDRNEYTF.

This clonotype was seen only a few times. The J gene is TRBJ2-2, the V gene TRBV20-1; TRBD2 might be the D (5 bases). Trimming took off 7 bases at V and 3 bases at J, with 12 bases between the two ends. The CDR3 is made up of 13 amino acids. Germline CDR1 is DFQATT and CDR2 is SNEGSKA (reference sequence). The CDR3 DNA reads TGCAGTGTGGAGGACTTTGACACCGGGGAGCTGTTTTTT. It translates to CSVEDFDTGELFF.

The CDR3 reads CSVIRDRGHEQYF. In DNA, the CDR3 is TGCAGCGTTATCCGGGACAGGGGACACGAGCAGTACTTC. This chain uses TRBV29-1 with TRBJ2-7, with 10 nucleotides matching TRBD1. The CDR3 is 13 residues long. V shed 5 bases, J shed 5 bases, and the junction held 6 bases outside the gene matches. CDR1 SQVTM and CDR2 ANQGSEA come from the germline V gene.

For this clonotype: A read error may account for a junction end that differs from germline. The gene calls are TRBV4-3 and TRBJ1-6; D gene unclear. Germline CDR1 LGHNA, CDR2 YSLEER. This CDR3 has 16 amino acids. CDR3 sequence (DNA): TGCGCCAGCTGCCAAGATCGGGGAATCGGATATTCACCCCTCCACTTT. It translates to CASCQDRGIGYSPLHF.

V and J are TRBV5-1 and TRBJ2-7; D possibly matches TRBD1 or TRBD2 (5 bases each). The germline V gene has CDR1 SGHRS and CDR2 YFSETQ. The CDR3 runs 14 residues. V was pared by 3 bases and J by 5 bases, with 15 bases between. Written as DNA, the CDR3 is TGCGCCAGCAGCTCCGGGGACCCATCAGACGAGCAGTACTTC. This gives the protein CASSSGDPSDEQYF. The entire variable domain, with the rest obtained from reference TRBV5-1 and TRBJ2-7, is as follows: KAGVTQTPRYLIKTRGQQVTLSCSPISGHRSVSWYQQTPGQGLQFLFEYFSETQRNKGNFPGRFSGRQFSNSRSEMNVSTLELGDSALYLCASSSGDPSDEQYFGPGTRLTVT.

The genes are TRBV12-3 or TRBV12-4 and TRBJ1-5; 7 bases are shared with TRBD1. V was pared by 6 bases and J by 3 bases, with 8 bases of the junction left unmatched. The CDR3 length is 15 residues. As DNA, the CDR3 is TGTGCCAGCAGACCAGGGGGGGGGAACAATCAGCCCCAGCATTTT. This gives the protein CASRPGGGNNQPQHF.

This clonotype was seen just once. The chain combines TRBV7-6 with TRBJ1-1; D is ambiguous. Looked up from germline, CDR1 is SGHVS and CDR2 is FNYEAQ. Trimming removed 2 bases from V and 7 bases from J, with 11 bases in between. The CDR3 runs to 13 residues. The CDR3 protein is CASSLYGPNEAFF. CDR3 coding DNA: TGTGCCAGCAGCTTATATGGGCCGAATGAAGCTTTCTTT. The entire variable domain, with the rest obtained from reference TRBV7-6 and TRBJ1-1, is as follows: GAGVSQSPRYKVTKRGQDVALRCDPISGHVSLYWYRQALGQGPEFLTYFNYEAQQDKSGLPNDRFSAERPEGSISTLTIQRTEQRDSAMYRCASSLYGPNEAFFGQGTRLTVV.

Only a few counts were recorded for this clonotype. This sequence joins TRBV7-2 and TRBJ2-1; TRBD2 is a possible D gene (5 bases). Germline CDR1 reads SGHTA; CDR2 reads FQGNSA. The length of the CDR3 is 16 residues. With 2 bases removed from V and 1 base from J, the gap between germline ends came to 12 bases. CDR3: CASSLLSDLSYNEQFF. The CDR3 nucleotides are TGTGCCAGCAGCTTACTTAGCGACCTATCCTACAATGAGCAGTTCTTC.

This clonotype was seen more than once but under ten times. The chain uses TRBV15 and TRBJ1-4, with TRBD1 matching over 9 bases. Germline CDR1 and CDR2: LNHNV and YYDKDF (reference sequence). The CDR3 runs to 16 residues. The J segment lost 7 bases and the V segment lost 1 base, leaving 7 bases of the junction unmatched. The CDR3 protein is CATSRAITGGGEKLFF. The CDR3 nucleotides are TGTGCCACCAGCAGAGCGATAACAGGGGGCGGTGAAAAACTGTTTTTT.

The CDR3 loop reads CSASSVLTYNEQFF. The CDR3 DNA sequence: TGCAGTGCTAGTTCCGTACTTACTTACAATGAGCAGTTCTTC. The chain employs TRBV20-1 and TRBJ2-1; the D is unclear. Germline CDR1 and CDR2: DFQATT and SNEGSKA (reference sequence). The CDR3 totals 14 residues. Trimming took off 3 bases at V and 4 bases at J, with 13 bases between the two ends.

V and J are TRBV28 and TRBJ2-1, with 10 bases aligning to TRBD2. Germline V gene lookup returns CDR1 MDHEN and CDR2 SYDVKM. The V gene end was trimmed by 8 bases and the J gene end by 5 bases; junction bases not matched to a gene: 15. The CDR3 contains 17 residues. CDR3 nucleotides: TGTGCCAGCTATCGACCTAGCGGGGGCCCCCCTGACAATGAGCAGTTCTTC. Its translation: CASYRPSGGPPDNEQFF.

A single count supports this clonotype. The J gene is TRBJ1-5, the V gene TRBV20-1; D gene unclear. V was clipped by 1 base and J by 0 bases, with 19 bases between them. Germline loops: CDR1 DFQATT, CDR2 SNEGSKA (reference sequence). This CDR3 is built from 18 residues. The DNA for the CDR3 is TGCAGTGCTAGAGGGGGTTGGGGAGACGCGGATAGCAATCAGCCCCAGCATTTT. Its protein product is CSARGGWGDADSNQPQHF.

The V and J genes are TRBV7-9 and TRBJ2-7, with D unclear. The V end was cut by 1 base, the J end by 1 base, with 11 bases between. From germline, CDR1 is SEHNR and CDR2 FQNEAQ (reference sequence). The CDR3 is 15 amino acids. The CDR3 coding sequence is TGTGCCAGCAGCTTAGACAACGCGGTTTCCTACGAGCAGTACTTC. Encoded protein: CASSLDNAVSYEQYF.

Worth noting for this clonotype: One end of the junction fails to match germline, which may point to a read error. This chain uses TRBV12-3 or TRBV12-4 with TRBJ2-5; 14 bases are shared with TRBD2. CDR3 length: 15 residues. CDR3 nucleotides: TGTGCCGGCAGTCCCGGGACTAGCGGGGGAGAGACCCAGTACTTC. This sequence encodes CAGSPGTSGGETQYF.

This clonotype was counted between two and nine times. DNA for the CDR3: TGCGCCAGCAGCCAAGAGAATAGACAGGGGACTCAGCCCCAGCATTTT. Translated, it gives CASSQENRQGTQPQHF. The chain joins TRBV4-1 to TRBJ1-5; TRBD1 agrees at 8 bases. The J segment lost 6 bases and the V segment lost 0 bases, leaving 7 bases of the junction unmatched. Germline V gene lookup returns CDR1 MGHRA and CDR2 YSYEKL. The CDR3 has 16 residues.

This chain connects TRBV3-1 to TRBJ2-1, with 8 bases lining up with TRBD2. Germline V gives CDR1 LGHDT, CDR2 YNNKEL (reference sequence). This CDR3 has 14 residues. With V trimmed by 3 bases and J by 10 bases, 8 bases remained unmatched. As DNA, the CDR3 is TGTGCCAGCAGCCATCCGGGGGGGCTCTACGAGCAGTTCTTC. Translation: CASSHPGGLYEQFF.

J is TRBJ1-1 and V is TRBV20-1; a possible D gene is TRBD1 (6 bases). Per germline, CDR1 DFQATT and CDR2 SNEGSKA (reference sequence). The length of the CDR3 is 15 residues. Trimming removed 0 bases from V and 0 bases from J, with 11 bases in between. In DNA form, the CDR3 reads TGCAGTGCTAGAGAAAGACAGGCAATGAACACTGAAGCTTTCTTT. Translation: CSARERQAMNTEAFF.

At least ten counts were recorded for this clonotype. The rearrangement joins TRBV5-1 to TRBJ1-4; 7 bases are shared with TRBD1. Germline CDR1 reads SGHRS; CDR2 reads YFSETQ. This CDR3 region has 14 residues. Losses at the gene ends were 1 base for V and 7 bases for J; bases not matched to a gene: 4. CDR3: CASSLQGGGEKLFF. The CDR3 region has the DNA TGCGCCAGCAGCTTGCAGGGGGGGGGTGAAAAACTGTTTTTT.

The chain is built from TRBV12-3 or TRBV12-4 and TRBJ2-1; a weak D match, TRBD1 (6 bases). This CDR3 has 16 amino acids. The V gene lost 5 bases and the J gene lost 7 bases, with 21 bases spanning the gap. The CDR3 region is CASSPPGAGVANEQFF. The DNA of the CDR3 is TGTGCCAGCAGTCCACCTGGGGCAGGGGTGGCAAATGAGCAGTTCTTC.